The 11 T cell receptor beta chains given below trace back to one sample, sequenced in a study of neurological immune-mediated disorders. MiXCR was run by TCRdb on the 5' RACE reads, yielding one entry per CDR3 protein. Altogether about 70,000 distinct CDR3 sequences are present, about 3% being singletons, with the ten largest covering about 5.5%. Source material: PBMCs. The receptors were sampled from a woman between 50 and 59 years old with multiple sclerosis.

This clonotype was seen repeatedly, ten times or more. The chain recombines TRBV11-2 with TRBJ2-5; possible D gene TRBD2, 6 bases. The germline gives CDR1 SGHAT, CDR2 FQNNGV. The CDR3 runs 15 residues. Trimming left V 5 bases short and J 2 bases short, with 15 bases between. The CDR3 DNA follows: TGTGCCAGCAGCCAGGAACGGGGGAGTCAAGAGACCCAGTACTTC. This encodes CASSQERGSQETQYF.

This clonotype was detected many times. The rearrangement uses TRBV7-2 and TRBJ1-1; D is unclear. Germline CDR1 SGHTA, CDR2 FQGNSA. Trimming shortened V by 1 base and J by 11 bases, and 14 bases separated the two germline ends. The CDR3 totals 13 residues. The CDR3 reads CASSLVRAKDAFF. The CDR3 DNA sequence: TGTGCCAGCAGCTTAGTTAGGGCAAAGGATGCTTTCTTT.

This clonotype showed up many times. J is TRBJ1-5 and V is TRBV14; D ambiguous. V dropped 6 bases and J dropped 4 bases, with 7 bases sitting between them. The CDR3 totals 12 residues. Germline V gives CDR1 SGHDN, CDR2 FVKESK. This chain's CDR3 is CASSLTNQPQHF. The CDR3 coding sequence is TGTGCCAGCAGTTTGACAAATCAGCCCCAGCATTTT.

This clonotype was detected ten times or more. V gene TRBV20-1 combines with J gene TRBJ2-4, with unresolved D. Germline V gene lookup returns CDR1 DFQATT and CDR2 SNEGSKA (reference sequence). The CDR3 consists of 13 residues. V gave up 0 bases and J gave up 6 bases, with 9 bases separating them. As DNA, the CDR3 is TGCAGTGCTAGAGATTACGCAGGAAACATTCAGTACTTC. Protein sequence: CSARDYAGNIQYF.

This clonotype was recorded at least ten times. The J gene is TRBJ1-5, the V gene TRBV6-1; TRBD1 is a possible D gene (5 bases). Germline V gives CDR1 MNHNS, CDR2 SASEGT. The CDR3 loop spans 15 amino acids. Trimming took off 0 bases at V and 7 bases at J, with 13 bases between the two ends. The CDR3 spells CASSEAERQGQPQHF. CDR3 sequence (DNA): TGTGCCAGCAGTGAAGCAGAAAGGCAGGGACAGCCCCAGCATTTT.

This clonotype was seen many times. The chain joins TRBV12-5 to TRBJ2-1, with D hard to call. Germline CDR1 is LGHNT and CDR2 is FRNRAP. V gave up 7 bases and J gave up 8 bases, with 12 bases separating them. The length of the CDR3 is 12 residues. The CDR3 region is CASVGLGDEQFF. CDR3 nucleotide sequence: TGTGCTAGTGTAGGGCTAGGTGATGAGCAGTTCTTC.

In its sample, this clonotype was seen many times. J is TRBJ1-1 and V is TRBV7-9, with 8 bases matching TRBD1. The CDR3 length is 14 residues. The junction had 5 bases not matched to a gene; V was cut back by 4 bases and J by 4 bases. Germline lookup yields CDR1 SEHNR and CDR2 FQNEAQ (reference sequence). Here the CDR3 DNA reads TGTGCCAGCAGCTCATCCAGGGGGCCCACTGAAGCTTTCTTT. Protein sequence: CASSSSRGPTEAFF.

This clonotype was seen repeatedly, ten times or more. This chain uses TRBV4-1 with TRBJ2-3; no clear D gene. Germline V gene sequence: CDR1 MGHRA, CDR2 YSYEKL. Trimming shortened V by 5 bases and J by 6 bases, and 12 bases separated the two germline ends. The CDR3 totals 13 residues. The CDR3 is CASSGQATDTQYF. The CDR3 bases are TGCGCCAGCAGCGGGCAAGCCACCGATACGCAGTATTTT.

This clonotype occurred many times. The gene calls are TRBV20-1 and TRBJ2-2; TRBD2 agrees at 11 bases. CDR1 is DFQATT, CDR2 SNEGSKA, per germline (reference sequence). The CDR3 extends over 22 amino acids. V gave up 3 bases and J gave up 5 bases; unmatched junction bases: 26. This chain's CDR3 is CSASSQGSLDSGGAFGTGELFF. The CDR3 region has the DNA TGCAGTGCTAGTAGCCAGGGGTCCTTGGATAGCGGGGGGGCCTTCGGGACCGGGGAGCTGTTTTTT.

This clonotype appeared many times. The V and J genes are TRBV7-9 and TRBJ1-1; 9 nucleotides line up with TRBD1. V shed 1 base and J 0 bases; nucleotides not matched to a gene: 6. The CDR3 is 17 amino acids. The germline V gene encodes CDR1 SEHNR and CDR2 FQNEAQ (reference sequence). The CDR3 is CASSLENRGLLNTEAFF. The CDR3 DNA reads as TGTGCCAGCAGCTTAGAGAACAGGGGGCTCTTGAACACTGAAGCTTTCTTT.

This clonotype was seen ten or more times. The chain uses TRBV7-9 and TRBJ1-2; a possible D gene is TRBD1 (5 bases). V dropped 4 bases and J dropped 11 bases, with 11 bases sitting between them. The CDR3 is 11 residues long. Germline-derived CDR1 and CDR2 are SEHNR and FQNEAQ (reference sequence). CDR3 nucleotide sequence: TGTGCCAGCAGCTCTGACAGAAGATACACCTTC. Translating gives CASSSDRRYTF.